This T cell receptor beta chain comes out of a study of T cells after yellow fever vaccination. Overall study context: Fractions with few cells were prepared using SMART-Seq v4 Ultra Low Input.

On this clonotype itself: As yet, its antigen is unknown. A much larger clone is a single base away; this may be a read error.

5'RACE template switching produced TCR cDNA carrying a universal primer site and UMIs. TCRdb used MiXCR to reprocess the 5' RACE reads, holding one entry per CDR3 protein. This table holds 150,000 or so distinct CDR3 sequences, 9.3% found once. Whole-study results and caveats: Clonotypes found in both CD4 and CD8 compartments made up a small share.

Material: CD8+ T cells sorted from PBMCs, obtained 45 days after the yellow fever booster vaccination. This sequence was found in a man aged 18 to 29 who received the YFV17D yellow fever vaccine.

Here the CDR3 DNA reads TGTGCCAGCAGTTTATCGCCGCAGCAAACCATTCAGTACTTC. Amino acid sequence: CASSLSPQQTIQYF. This chain connects TRBV27 to TRBJ2-4; D unresolved. The CDR3 length is 14 residues. The germline V gene has CDR1 MNHEY and CDR2 SMNVEV (reference sequence). Trimming shortened V by 0 bases and J by 9 bases, and 12 bases separated the two germline ends.